Listed here are 15 T cell receptor beta chains from one sample, sequenced in a study of OX40 agonist ivuxolimab in advanced cancers. Here immunoSEQ multiplex PCR was the method, and the copy in TCRdb shows in-frame clones only, minus some. The sample comprises about 66,000 clones, around 83% of which are singletons, and 2% to 3% rests with the top ten. The input for sequencing was CD4+ or CD8+ T cells sorted from blood, taken in a trial of the OX40 agonist ivuxolimab. These receptors were taken from an adult with an advanced solid tumor such as melanoma, head and neck, liver or kidney cancer.

The chain links TRBV7-2 to TRBJ1-1; no clear D. Germline lookup yields CDR1 SGHTA and CDR2 FQGNSA. V lost 8 bases and J 5 bases, leaving 15 bases between the germline ends. The CDR3 has 13 residues. The CDR3 nucleotides read TGTGCCAGCTCCGTCTCCTCGGGGACTGAAGCTTTCTTT. Amino acid sequence: CASSVSSGTEAFF. Combining the CDR3 with reference TRBV7-2 and TRBJ1-1 gives the whole variable domain GAGVSQSPSNKVTEKGKDVELRCDPISGHTALYWYRQSLGQGLEFLIYFQGNSAPDKSGLPSDRFSAERTGGSVSTLTIQRTQQEDSAVYLCASSVSSGTEAFFGQGTRLTVV.

The rearrangement uses TRBV5-1 and TRBJ1-1; D is unresolved. Germline values: CDR1 SGHRS, CDR2 YFSETQ. The CDR3 consists of 14 residues. Trimming took off 1 base at V and 1 base at J, with 8 bases between the two ends. The CDR3 nucleotides read TGCGCCAGCAGCTTGAGAACACAGAACACTGAAGCTTTCTTT. Encoded protein: CASSLRTQNTEAFF.

The sample holds one count of this clone. Here the CDR3 reads CASSLGPRTATNEKLFF. The CDR3 coding sequence is TGTGCCAGCAGCTTGGGGCCGCGGACTGCAACTAATGAAAAACTGTTTTTT. The rearrangement uses TRBV5-6 and TRBJ1-4; D call uncertain. With 0 bases removed from V and 0 bases from J, the gap between germline ends came to 12 bases. Per the germline V gene, CDR1 is SGHDT and CDR2 is YYEEEE. The CDR3 loop spans 17 amino acids.

The rearrangement uses TRBV19 and TRBJ2-7; D may be TRBD1 or TRBD2 (5 bases each). There are 15 residues in the CDR3. The V gene's germline CDR1 is LNHDA and CDR2 SQIVND (reference sequence). V was clipped by 5 bases and J by 2 bases, with 16 bases between them. CDR3 sequence (DNA): TGTGCCAGTAGTTACGATCGGGGCGGCACCTACGAGCAGTACTTC. Its translation: CASSYDRGGTYEQYF.

V gene TRBV30 combines with J gene TRBJ2-7; 7 nucleotides agree with TRBD1. The CDR3 has 14 residues. Germline V gene lookup returns CDR1 GTSNPN and CDR2 SVGIG (reference sequence). V shed 4 bases, J shed 3 bases, and the junction held 9 bases outside the gene matches. The CDR3 DNA sequence: TGTGCCTGGAAGAAGGACAGGCAGTTCTACGAGCAGTACTTC. It specifies CAWKKDRQFYEQYF.

The chain joins TRBV7-7 to TRBJ2-5, with a possible D match to TRBD1 (6 bases). Germline CDR1 is SSHAT and CDR2 is FNYEAQ (reference sequence). V lost 3 bases and J 2 bases, leaving 16 bases between the germline ends. This CDR3 comprises 16 residues. CDR3 protein: CASSLDRGRGQETQYF. The CDR3 nucleotides are TGTGCCAGCAGCTTGGACCGCGGCAGGGGTCAAGAGACCCAGTACTTC.

The genes are TRBV7-9 and TRBJ2-1; maybe TRBD1 (7 bases). Germline CDR1 is SEHNR and CDR2 is FQNEAQ (reference sequence). With 8 bases removed from V and 9 bases from J, the gap between germline ends came to 20 bases. The CDR3 loop spans 14 amino acids. CDR3 sequence reads: CASALMAGQTEQFF. DNA for the CDR3: TGTGCCAGCGCCCTGATGGCGGGACAGACTGAGCAGTTCTTC.

The V gene is TRBV5-1, the J gene TRBJ2-5, with 7 bases aligning to TRBD2. Germline V gene sequence: CDR1 SGHRS, CDR2 YFSETQ. CDR3 length: 15 residues. V trimming: 7 bases; J trimming: 5 bases; junction bases outside the gene matches: 14. CDR3 nucleotide sequence: TGCGCCAGCTCCAAGACCCCGGGAGGTAGGGAGACCCAGTACTTC. Translating gives CASSKTPGGRETQYF.

The gene calls are TRBV6-5 and TRBJ2-7; 12 positions match TRBD1. With 5 bases clipped from V and 5 bases from J, the junction kept 4 bases outside the gene matches. CDR1 and CDR2 from the germline V gene are MNHEY and SVGAGI. The CDR3 runs to 14 residues. CDR3 coding DNA: TGTGCCAGCAGTGGGGGACAGGGGGCGGACGAGCAGTACTTC. Protein product: CASSGGQGADEQYF.

The chain joins TRBV5-6 to TRBJ1-3; D ambiguous. Germline V CDR1 and CDR2: SGHDT, YYEEEE. The CDR3 is made up of 14 amino acids. Trimming left V 4 bases short and J 0 bases short, with 8 bases between. The CDR3 is CASSDTGSGNTIYF. As DNA, the CDR3 is TGTGCCAGCAGCGACACCGGCTCTGGAAACACCATATATTTT.

The chain carries TRBV2 and TRBJ2-5; D is undetermined. Looked up from germline, CDR1 is SNHLY and CDR2 is FYNNEI. The length of the CDR3 is 11 residues. Trimming removed 4 bases from V and 3 bases from J, with 3 bases in between. CDR3: CASSVKETQYF. CDR3 coding DNA: TGTGCCAGCAGTGTGAAAGAGACCCAGTACTTC.

This clone was counted a few times. The chain carries TRBV11-3 and TRBJ2-6; D is ambiguous. The germline V gene encodes CDR1 SGHNT and CDR2 YENEEA. This CDR3 spans 14 amino acids. Trimming took off 5 bases at V and 2 bases at J, with 7 bases between the two ends. The CDR3 is CASSPAPGANVLTF. The CDR3 DNA reads as TGTGCCAGCAGCCCAGCACCTGGGGCCAACGTCCTGACTTTC.

This chain links TRBV11-3 with TRBJ1-1, with D maybe TRBD1 (6 bases). Trimming took 5 bases from V and 4 from J, leaving 20 bases between them. Germline lookup yields CDR1 SGHNT and CDR2 YENEEA. The CDR3 is made up of 16 amino acids. The chain's CDR3 is CASSTRYRARGTEAFF. Here the CDR3 DNA reads TGTGCCAGCAGCACTCGGTACAGGGCGAGGGGCACTGAAGCTTTCTTT.

The rearrangement joins TRBV11-2 to TRBJ2-4, with 7 bases that match TRBD2. The CDR3 contains 14 residues. Germline V lookup: CDR1 SGHAT, CDR2 FQNNGV. With 8 bases clipped from V and 6 bases from J, the junction kept 10 bases outside the gene matches. The CDR3 coding sequence is TGTGCCAGCGGGGAGGGCCCATCGGGAAACATTCAGTACTTC. It translates to CASGEGPSGNIQYF.

The rearrangement links TRBV30 to TRBJ1-2, with TRBD1 identical over 7 bases. There are 13 residues in the CDR3. Germline assignment: CDR1 GTSNPN and CDR2 SVGIG (reference sequence). V shed 5 bases, J shed 1 base, and the junction held 4 bases outside the gene matches. The CDR3: CAWAAGGNYGYTF. Here the CDR3 DNA reads TGTGCCTGGGCGGCAGGGGGTAACTATGGCTACACCTTC.